This T cell receptor beta chain was sequenced for a study of OX40 agonist ivuxolimab in advanced cancers. With 10 bases removed from V and 5 bases from J, the gap between germline ends came to 15 bases. This CDR3 has 12 residues. CDR1 is ENHRY and CDR2 is SYGVKD in the germline V gene. Generated by immunoSEQ multiplex PCR, the TCRdb table keeps only in-frame clones and is missing some. This sample has fewer than 85,000 clones; approximately 86% occur once, and the top ten carry just under 2%. This sample comprised CD4+ or CD8+ T cells sorted from blood, obtained in a trial of the OX40 agonist ivuxolimab. This sequence was found in an adult with an advanced solid tumor such as melanoma, head and neck, liver or kidney cancer. The rearrangement links TRBV10-3 to TRBJ2-7; D is possibly TRBD2 (6 bases). CDR3 DNA: TGTGCCACCTCTCCGGGACTCGACGAGCAGTACTTC. As protein: CATSPGLDEQYF.